Shown below are 3 T cell receptor beta chains from a single sample sequenced in a study of CD8 T cells in Susac syndrome. Random hexamers were used to reverse transcribe roughly 0.45 to 1 ug of RNA. TCRdb passed the immunoSEQ multiplex PCR reads through MiXCR, listing each CDR3 protein once. This table has 190,000 or so distinct CDR3 sequences, 90% to 95% appearing once. The sequenced sample was CD4+ T cells from PBMCs. The receptors were sampled from a human donor with multiple sclerosis.

The chain recombines TRBV6-5 with TRBJ2-1; D remains ambiguous. This CDR3 has 13 residues. V was trimmed by 4 bases and J by 5 bases, leaving 9 bases between them. Germline V CDR1 and CDR2: MNHEY, SVGAGI. The CDR3 spells CASSWATDNEQFF. The DNA for the CDR3 is TGTGCCAGCAGTTGGGCCACCGACAATGAGCAGTTCTTC.

This chain joins TRBV3-1 and TRBJ2-1; no definite D call. The germline V and J ends were trimmed by 4 bases and 3 bases, with 10 bases remaining between them. The germline gives CDR1 LGHDT, CDR2 YNNKEL (reference sequence). The CDR3 extends over 14 amino acids. In DNA, the CDR3 is TGTGCCAGCAGCCGTGCTGTCATCTACAATGAGCAGTTCTTC. This translates into CASSRAVIYNEQFF.

This clonotype appeared once. The V call is TRBV20-1, the J call TRBJ1-1; D remains unclear. Trimming pared 3 bases from V and 4 bases from J, leaving 15 bases between. The germline gives CDR1 DFQATT, CDR2 SNEGSKA (reference sequence). The CDR3 covers 14 residues. The CDR3: CSASLLDEGTEAFF. For the CDR3, the DNA is TGCAGTGCTAGCCTTCTTGATGAGGGCACTGAAGCTTTCTTT.